In this sample, the clone carrying this TCR beta chain turned up a few times. Its antigen is not known. This sample was taken from a study of blood T cells in healthy people across ages. General study results and limits: Donor CMV status, an unknown factor, possibly confounded changes in expanded clonotypes.

For the second PCR, which ran for about 6 to 12 cycles, a sample-barcoded 5' primer and a J-beta primer mix were used. TCRdb re-derived calls from the 5' RACE reads in MiXCR, one entry per CDR3 protein. The sample lists hundreds of thousands of distinct CDR3 sequences; roughly 50% were seen once. Source material: blood. This sequence was found in a woman aged 55-75 years in good health.

CDR3 region: CAVARVFEQYF. CDR3 nucleotide sequence: TGTGCCGTCGCAAGGGTCTTCGAGCAGTACTTC. The chain combines TRBV6-6 with TRBJ2-5; D uncertain. The DNA end lines up better with TRBJ2-7; the J call may be wrong. Germline values: CDR1 MNHNY, CDR2 SVGAGI (reference sequence). The CDR3 sequence is 11 residues long.